This passage covers 5 T cell receptor beta chains from one sample sequenced in a study of control samples from healthy donors and cancer patients. Measured with immunoSEQ multiplex PCR; TCRdb has only the in-frame clones, and not every one. The data show roughly 170,000 clones, with 85% to 95% seen just once and 1.4% to 1.5% held by the top ten. Material for sequencing was blood. The receptors were sampled from a young man in good health.

The chain couples TRBV15 to TRBJ1-2; no definite D call. CDR1 LNHNV and CDR2 YYDKDF come from the germline V gene (reference sequence). The CDR3 consists of 12 residues. V was trimmed by 5 bases and J by 8 bases, leaving 12 bases between them. This CDR3 is CATSYPTTGYTF. CDR3 bases: TGTGCCACCAGCTACCCCACGACGGGCTACACCTTC.

V is TRBV5-4 and J is TRBJ2-5; TRBD1 matches 7 bases. With 4 bases clipped from V and 4 bases from J, the junction kept 1 base outside the gene matches. Germline V gene lookup returns CDR1 SGHNT and CDR2 YYREEE (reference sequence). There are 12 residues in the CDR3. The CDR3 protein is CASSRQGETQYF. CDR3 sequence (DNA): TGTGCCAGCAGCCGACAGGGAGAGACCCAGTACTTC.

The chain recombines TRBV4-1 with TRBJ2-7; the D gene could be TRBD1 or TRBD2 (5 bases each). Trimming removed 4 bases from V and 6 bases from J, with 16 bases in between. The germline CDR1 and CDR2 sequences are MGHRA and YSYEKL. The CDR3 covers 14 residues. The CDR3 nucleotides read TGCGCCAGCAGCCCCGGAAGGGGAGCCTTCGAGCAGTACTTC. Its translation: CASSPGRGAFEQYF.

The V call is TRBV2, the J call TRBJ2-6, with 8 bases identical to TRBD1. With 6 bases clipped from V and 2 bases from J, the junction kept 6 bases outside the gene matches. This CDR3 has 16 amino acids. Germline CDR1 SNHLY, CDR2 FYNNEI. The CDR3: CASSRQGNPGANVLTF. CDR3 nucleotide sequence: TGTGCCAGCAGCCGACAGGGGAATCCTGGGGCCAACGTCCTGACTTTC.

The J gene is TRBJ1-2, the V gene TRBV24-1, with 7 bases that match TRBD1. This CDR3 is 15 amino acids long. Per germline, CDR1 KGHDR and CDR2 SFDVKD. V gave up 4 bases and J gave up 4 bases; unmatched junction bases: 8. CDR3 DNA sequence: TGTGCCACCAGTGACTCAAGGGGACAGTCCTATGGCTACACCTTC. Protein product: CATSDSRGQSYGYTF.